The T cell receptor (beta chain) described here comes from a study of blood T cell repertoires in COVID-19. As for the study in general: Samples of COVID-19 (acute and convalescent) were obtained from the United States, Italy and Spain. Sources were T cells, B-cell-depleted T cells, or PBMCs; the material itself was cDNA or gDNA.

Authors' methods: For nucleated cells, counts were estimated from reference gene primer amplification. Assay: immunoSEQ multiplex PCR; the TCRdb copy retains only in-frame clones and omits some. That table gives V, J and clone size, and the DNA gave D and trimming. The repertoire holds about 120,000 clones, with about 82% as singletons. Sequenced material: peripheral blood. The sequence was obtained from a man in his sixties with active or convalescent COVID-19.

As DNA, the CDR3 is TGTGCCAGCAGTTTATCTGCAATGGGAGGCACTGAAGCTTTCTTT. It specifies CASSLSAMGGTEAFF. The rearrangement joins TRBV27 to TRBJ1-1; D gene ambiguous. CDR3 length: 15 amino acids. The V gene's germline CDR1 is MNHEY and CDR2 SMNVEV (reference sequence). The V and J ends lost 0 bases and 4 bases respectively, with 12 bases between them.